Below are 16 T cell receptor beta chains sequenced from a single sample in a study of cytomegalovirus exposure and HLA in healthy donors. Generated by immunoSEQ multiplex PCR, the TCRdb table keeps only in-frame clones and is missing some. The data show about 130,000 clones, about 89% seen once. Source material: PBMCs. These TCRs come from a woman younger than 35 in good health and CMV-seronegative.

The chain carries TRBV5-1 and TRBJ2-2; maybe TRBD2 (5 bases). Germline CDR1 SGHRS, CDR2 YFSETQ. The CDR3 totals 15 residues. Trimming cost V 0 bases and J 4 bases, with 10 bases left between them. Written as DNA, the CDR3 is TGCGCCAGCAGCTTGGATAGCGCTAGCACCGGGGAGCTGTTTTTT. This sequence encodes CASSLDSASTGELFF.

The V and J genes are TRBV19 and TRBJ2-3, with 14 bases that match TRBD2. CDR1 LNHDA and CDR2 SQIVND come from the germline V gene (reference sequence). The CDR3 spans 17 residues. Trimming at V came to 4 bases and at J to 4 bases, leaving 7 bases not matched to a gene. The DNA for the CDR3 is TGTGCCAGTAGTAGGCTCTGGACTAGCGGGAGGCCAGATACGCAGTATTTT. Translated: CASSRLWTSGRPDTQYF.

The chain joins TRBV18 to TRBJ2-1; possibly TRBD2 for D (5 bases). The CDR3 is made up of 13 amino acids. Germline loops: CDR1 KGHSH, CDR2 LQKENI. The ends were cut back, 3 bases at V and 12 bases at J, with 15 bases in the middle. CDR3 region: CASSPEPLGGQFF. In nucleotides, the CDR3 is TGTGCCAGCTCACCTGAACCCCTCGGAGGGCAGTTCTTC.

V and J are TRBV28 and TRBJ2-5; no reliable D call. V lost 3 bases and J 1 base, leaving 6 bases between the germline ends. The CDR3 consists of 13 residues. The germline CDR1 and CDR2 sequences are MDHEN and SYDVKM. In DNA form, the CDR3 reads TGTGCCAGCAGTTTTCACAGCCAAGAGACCCAGTACTTC. Its translation: CASSFHSQETQYF.

This rearrangement joins TRBV5-1 to TRBJ1-1; no reliable D call. Germline-derived CDR1 and CDR2 are SGHRS and YFSETQ. CDR3 length: 13 amino acids. Trimming shortened V by 0 bases and J by 1 base, and 4 bases separated the two germline ends. The CDR3 DNA is TGCGCCAGCAGCTTGGTGGCGAACACTGAAGCTTTCTTT. Translation gives CASSLVANTEAFF.

In its sample, this clone was seen a few times. CDR3: CASSYSDRSNYGYTF. The CDR3 bases are TGTGCCAGCAGTTACTCGGACAGATCCAACTATGGCTACACCTTC. The chain combines TRBV6-5 with TRBJ1-2, with D tentatively TRBD1 (6 bases). The ends were cut back, 0 bases at V and 2 bases at J, with 10 bases in the middle. CDR1 is MNHEY and CDR2 is SVGAGI in the germline V gene. CDR3 length equals 15 residues.

Only one count was recorded for this clone. The CDR3: CASSTTRTGGGQFF. The DNA of the CDR3 is TGTGCCAGTAGTACAACCAGGACAGGGGGCGGGCAGTTCTTC. V gene TRBV19 combines with J gene TRBJ2-1; 11 nucleotides match TRBD1. Germline V CDR1 and CDR2: LNHDA, SQIVND (reference sequence). This CDR3 is 14 amino acids long. V dropped 4 bases and J dropped 12; count of bases not matched to a gene: 8.

V is TRBV9 and J is TRBJ1-3, with D tentatively TRBD1 (6 bases). Germline values: CDR1 SGDLS, CDR2 YYNGEE. V was cut by 4 bases and J by 0 bases, with 8 bases left in between. The CDR3 extends over 14 amino acids. The CDR3 DNA sequence: TGTGCCAGCAGCAAGGACAGCTCTGGAAACACCATATATTTT. This codes for CASSKDSSGNTIYF.

The rearrangement joins TRBV7-9 to TRBJ2-1; 13 bases align to TRBD2. This CDR3 spans 16 amino acids. Germline CDR1 SEHNR, CDR2 FQNEAQ (reference sequence). V shed 2 bases and J 7 bases; nucleotides not matched to a gene: 5. The CDR3 DNA is TGTGCCAGCAGCTTACCGGGACTAGCGGGATTTAATGAGCAGTTCTTC. Its protein is CASSLPGLAGFNEQFF.

This chain joins TRBV10-1 and TRBJ2-1, with TRBD2 matching over 11 bases. Unmatched junction bases numbered 8, after V lost 6 bases and J lost 10 bases. The CDR3 has 14 amino acids. The V gene's germline CDR1 is WNHNN and CDR2 SYGVQD (reference sequence). The CDR3 DNA is TGCGCCAGCAGCGTAGCGGGAGGGCCGGGGGAGCAGTTCTTC. As protein: CASSVAGGPGEQFF.

The V call is TRBV9, the J call TRBJ2-1, with 8 bases that match TRBD1. Germline CDR1 SGDLS, CDR2 YYNGEE. The CDR3 consists of 16 residues. The junction had 9 bases not matched to a gene; V was cut back by 1 base and J by 6 bases. The CDR3 loop is CASSVNRDRFPNEQFF. In DNA, the CDR3 is TGTGCCAGCAGCGTAAACCGGGACAGGTTCCCCAATGAGCAGTTCTTC.

The chain has TRBV2 and TRBJ2-2, with D unclear. The CDR3 contains 12 residues. The ends were cut back, 4 bases at V and 7 bases at J, with 7 bases in the middle. CDR1 and CDR2 from the germline V gene are SNHLY and FYNNEI. As DNA, the CDR3 is TGTGCCAGCAGTGTAAGCGTCGGGGAGCTGTTTTTT. It encodes CASSVSVGELFF.

Points on this clone: Within the sample, other DNA sequences also encode this same CDR3. The chain links TRBV5-1 to TRBJ1-1; D perhaps matches TRBD1 (6 bases). Germline CDR1 reads SGHRS; CDR2 reads YFSETQ. The CDR3 sequence is 14 residues long. The V gene lost 2 bases and the J gene lost 3 bases, with 11 bases spanning the gap. The chain's CDR3 is CASSFQGRDTEAFF. The DNA for the CDR3 is TGCGCCAGCAGCTTCCAGGGGAGGGACACTGAAGCTTTCTTT.

V usage is TRBV5-1 and J usage is TRBJ2-7; 11 bases map to TRBD2. Germline V gene lookup returns CDR1 SGHRS and CDR2 YFSETQ. V trimming: 4 bases; J trimming: 7 bases; junction bases outside the gene matches: 7. This CDR3 has 14 residues. The CDR3 bases are TGCGCCAGCAGCATTAGCGGGAGGGAGGATGAGCAGTACTTC. Protein sequence: CASSISGREDEQYF.

The V call is TRBV9, the J call TRBJ2-4; TRBD2 matches 8 bases. Germline CDR1 is SGDLS and CDR2 is YYNGEE. V shed 3 bases and J 5 bases; nucleotides not matched to a gene: 10. The CDR3 consists of 16 residues. CDR3 bases: TGTGCCAGCAGCGCCGGGAGGGGCCCTCTCCAAAACATTCAGTACTTC. Translated, it gives CASSAGRGPLQNIQYF.

The chain carries TRBV5-8 and TRBJ2-5; 9 nucleotides match TRBD2. Germline trimming cut 2 bases from V and 0 bases from J; bases unmatched to any gene: 5. The length of the CDR3 is 16 residues. The germline gives CDR1 SGHTS, CDR2 YDEGEE. DNA for the CDR3: TGTGCCAGCAGCTTCGGATCTAGCGGGAACCAAGAGACCCAGTACTTC. The encoded protein is CASSFGSSGNQETQYF.